Below are 2 T cell receptor beta chains sequenced from a single sample in a study of regulatory and conventional T cells in RAG deficiency. Blood CD4+ CD25-high CD127-low regulatory T cells supplied the genomic DNA template. Assay: immunoSEQ multiplex PCR; the TCRdb copy retains only in-frame clones and omits some. The sample has roughly 29,000 clones; about 93% are singletons. These data were also reused for a study on regulatory T cells. In that study: The primer mix had 52 TRBV and 13 TRBJ primers.

Sequencing used Tregs sorted from blood. The source is a human donor in good health.

In nucleotides, the CDR3 is TGTGCCAGCAGCTTAGCGTCAGGGGGCGGAAACACCATATATTTT. This gives the protein CASSLASGGGNTIYF. This chain joins TRBV7-9 and TRBJ1-3, with 8 bases aligning to TRBD1. Germline CDR1 and CDR2: SEHNR and FQNEAQ (reference sequence). The CDR3 runs to 15 residues. Trimming cost V 0 bases and J 4 bases; bases outside gene matches: 2.

The chain has TRBV7-2 and TRBJ2-1, with a tentative D call TRBD2 (5 bases). V dropped 4 bases and J dropped 7 bases, with 20 bases sitting between them. Germline V CDR1 and CDR2: SGHTA, FQGNSA. CDR3 length: 16 amino acids. CDR3 coding DNA: TGTGCCAGCAGCTCCCGCTCTTGGACTGTGAGAAATGAGCAGTTCTTC. This encodes CASSSRSWTVRNEQFF.